The 23 T cell receptor beta chains reported below all come from one sample, sequenced in a study of blood T cell repertoires in COVID-19. The method was immunoSEQ multiplex PCR; TCRdb's version includes in-frame clones alone and lacks a portion of them. This table has 400,000 or so clones, 75% to 90% appearing once. Input material: PBMCs or T cells enriched from blood (not recorded which). These receptors came from a man between 25 and 39 years old who had recovered from COVID-19.

The chain couples TRBV30 to TRBJ2-3, with TRBD2 matching over 11 bases. CDR1 and CDR2 from the germline V gene are GTSNPN and SVGIG (reference sequence). The CDR3 totals 16 residues. V shed 5 bases and J 7 bases; nucleotides not matched to a gene: 14. The CDR3, as DNA: TGTGCCTGGCTCCCTCTTAGCGGGAGGGCCGGAAATACGCAGTATTTT. As protein: CAWLPLSGRAGNTQYF.

Regarding this clone: The same CDR3 is also encoded by other DNA sequences in this sample. The chain uses TRBV18 and TRBJ2-1, with 13 bases identical to TRBD2. V gave up 3 bases and J gave up 2 bases; unmatched junction bases: 1. The germline CDR1 and CDR2 sequences are KGHSH and LQKENI. This CDR3 contains 16 residues. The CDR3 sequence: CASSPGTSGTYNEQFF. The CDR3 DNA follows: TGTGCCAGCTCACCCGGGACTAGCGGGACCTACAATGAGCAGTTCTTC.

The chain employs TRBV12-5 and TRBJ1-6, with unresolved D. Germline loops: CDR1 LGHNT, CDR2 FRNRAP. Trimming took 6 bases from V and 8 from J, leaving 8 bases between them. This CDR3 has 12 residues. CDR3 region: CASGQEDSPLHF. The CDR3 DNA is TGTGCTAGTGGGCAAGAGGATTCACCCCTCCACTTT. Full variable domain (outside the CDR3, taken from reference TRBV12-5 and TRBJ1-6): DARVTQTPRHKVTEMGQEVTMRCQPILGHNTVFWYRQTMMQGLELLAYFRNRAPLDDSGMPKDRFSAEMPDATLATLKIQPSEPRDSAVYFCASGQEDSPLHFGNGTRLTVT.

The sample holds one count of this clone. V usage is TRBV19 and J usage is TRBJ2-1, with D maybe TRBD2 (5 bases). The CDR3 length is 15 residues. V was clipped by 3 bases and J by 3 bases, with 12 bases between them. From germline, CDR1 is LNHDA and CDR2 SQIVND (reference sequence). CDR3: CASSMDPGNYNEQFF. As DNA, the CDR3 is TGTGCCAGTAGTATGGATCCGGGAAACTACAATGAGCAGTTCTTC.

This clone has just one count. The chain's CDR3 is CASSLEEAAAWYTF. CDR3 nucleotide sequence: TGCGCCAGCAGCTTGGAGGAGGCAGCGGCATGGTACACCTTC. The chain recombines TRBV5-1 with TRBJ1-2; no clear D. V gave up 0 bases and J gave up 11 bases, with 17 bases separating them. This CDR3 spans 14 amino acids. Germline V gene lookup returns CDR1 SGHRS and CDR2 YFSETQ.

The V gene is TRBV10-1, the J gene TRBJ2-7; 9 nucleotides align to TRBD1. The CDR3 totals 15 residues. J was trimmed by 6 bases and V by 0 bases; bases with no gene match: 6. The germline V gene has CDR1 WNHNN and CDR2 SYGVQD (reference sequence). CDR3 bases: TGCGCCAGCAGTGAGTCTGGGACAGGGAGCGCCGAGCAGTACTTC. The encoded protein is CASSESGTGSAEQYF.

This clone was found a few times. The V gene is TRBV5-1, the J gene TRBJ2-2, with 10 bases matching TRBD2. This CDR3 is built from 15 residues. The V segment lost 2 bases and the J segment 5 bases; nucleotides outside the gene matches: 3. Looked up from germline, CDR1 is SGHRS and CDR2 is YFSETQ. CDR3: CASSLGTSVTGELFF. For the CDR3, the DNA is TGCGCCAGCAGCTTAGGGACTAGCGTGACCGGGGAGCTGTTTTTT. Using reference TRBV5-1 and TRBJ2-2 for the parts outside the CDR3, the full variable domain is KAGVTQTPRYLIKTRGQQVTLSCSPISGHRSVSWYQQTPGQGLQFLFEYFSETQRNKGNFPGRFSGRQFSNSRSEMNVSTLELGDSALYLCASSLGTSVTGELFFGEGSRLTVL.

V is TRBV18 and J is TRBJ1-2, with a tentative D call TRBD1 (6 bases). CDR3 length equals 15 residues. Deletions cut 4 bases from V and 2 bases from J, with 14 bases between. Germline-derived CDR1 and CDR2 are KGHSH and LQKENI. CDR3 DNA sequence: TGTGCCAGCTCACGTCGGACAGAATCGAACTATGGCTACACCTTC. This codes for CASSRRTESNYGYTF.

The J gene is TRBJ2-1, the V gene TRBV28, with TRBD2 matching 10 bases. Germline lookup yields CDR1 MDHEN and CDR2 SYDVKM. The CDR3 loop spans 16 amino acids. J lost 3 bases, V lost 3 bases, and 5 bases had no gene match. The CDR3 coding sequence is TGTGCCAGCAGTTTCGACTCTAGCGGGAGCTACAATGAGCAGTTCTTC. This encodes CASSFDSSGSYNEQFF.

The chain has TRBV27 and TRBJ2-7; maybe TRBD1 (5 bases). The CDR3 runs 16 residues. Deletions cut 2 bases from V and 3 bases from J, with 17 bases between. Germline lookup yields CDR1 MNHEY and CDR2 SMNVEV (reference sequence). The CDR3 sequence is CASSLARARSFYEQYF. CDR3 bases: TGTGCCAGCAGTTTAGCCAGGGCTCGGTCTTTCTACGAGCAGTACTTC.

V and J are TRBV5-5 and TRBJ2-2; D may be TRBD2 (5 bases). This CDR3 spans 16 amino acids. The V gene lost 1 base and the J gene lost 2 bases, with 12 bases spanning the gap. Germline-derived CDR1 and CDR2 are SGHKS and YYEKEE (reference sequence). The CDR3 bases are TGTGCCAGCAGCTTGTTGTTTGGGAGAAACACCGGGGAGCTGTTTTTT. Translating it yields CASSLLFGRNTGELFF.

This clone was seen only a few times. This chain links TRBV30 with TRBJ2-2; weak D call: TRBD1 (5 bases). This CDR3 region has 11 residues. Trimming took 5 bases from V and 6 from J, leaving 7 bases between them. The germline V gene encodes CDR1 GTSNPN and CDR2 SVGIG (reference sequence). CDR3 in amino acids: CAWSQAGELFF. For the CDR3, the DNA is TGTGCCTGGTCACAGGCCGGGGAGCTGTTTTTT.

This chain joins TRBV5-1 and TRBJ2-2; D perhaps matches TRBD2 (6 bases). V was pared by 4 bases and J by 4 bases, with 20 bases between. The CDR3 extends over 17 amino acids. Germline V gives CDR1 SGHRS, CDR2 YFSETQ. Written as DNA, the CDR3 is TGCGCCAGCAGCGGGATCGCTGGGGAGGACGTCACCGGGGAGCTGTTTTTT. This translates into CASSGIAGEDVTGELFF.

In regard to this clone: Within the sample, other DNA sequences also encode this same CDR3. The J gene is TRBJ2-2, the V gene TRBV9, with TRBD2 identical over 9 bases. CDR3 size: 15 residues. Germline CDR1 and CDR2: SGDLS and YYNGEE. The V segment lost 6 bases and the J segment 5 bases; nucleotides outside the gene matches: 8. In nucleotides, the CDR3 is TGTGCCAGCACCCATAGCGGGAGCTTTACCGGGGAGCTGTTTTTT. It translates to CASTHSGSFTGELFF. Drawing the rest from reference TRBV9 and TRBJ2-2, the complete variable domain is DSGVTQTPKHLITATGQRVTLRCSPRSGDLSVYWYQQSLDQGLQFLIQYYNGEERAKGNILERFSAQQFPDLHSELNLSSLELGDSALYFCASTHSGSFTGELFFGEGSRLTVL.

The rearrangement joins TRBV5-1 to TRBJ2-7; 7 positions match TRBD1. The length of the CDR3 is 16 residues. V trimming: 4 bases; J trimming: 2 bases; junction bases outside the gene matches: 12. The germline gives CDR1 SGHRS, CDR2 YFSETQ. The CDR3 DNA reads TGCGCCAGCAGCAAAGGGGACAGAGATATAACCTACGAGCAGTACTTC. It yields the protein CASSKGDRDITYEQYF.

This chain joins TRBV2 and TRBJ1-2, with D possibly matching TRBD1 (5 bases). CDR1 is SNHLY and CDR2 is FYNNEI in the germline V gene. Trimming took 7 bases from V and 5 from J, leaving 20 bases between them. CDR3 length: 15 residues. CDR3 region: CASTQTQGLGYGYTF. The CDR3 DNA is TGTGCCAGCACCCAAACCCAGGGTCTTGGGTATGGCTACACCTTC.

The chain joins TRBV5-1 to TRBJ1-4; D unclear. Between the trimmed V and J ends, which lost 0 bases and 2 bases, there was a span of 8 bases. CDR1 is SGHRS and CDR2 is YFSETQ in the germline V gene. The CDR3 sequence is 15 residues long. The CDR3 DNA is TGCGCCAGCAGCTTGGGGAGCTCTACTAATGAAAAACTGTTTTTT. This sequence encodes CASSLGSSTNEKLFF.

V is TRBV11-2 and J is TRBJ2-7; 7 nucleotides match TRBD2. The CDR3 extends over 15 amino acids. Germline-derived CDR1 and CDR2 are SGHAT and FQNNGV. The J segment lost 2 bases and the V segment lost 2 bases, leaving 6 bases of the junction unmatched. The CDR3 here is CASSLSGGGPYEQYF. DNA for the CDR3: TGTGCCAGCAGCTTATCGGGGGGAGGGCCCTACGAGCAGTACTTC.

The rearrangement joins TRBV7-6 to TRBJ2-2; D call uncertain. Germline V gene data show CDR1 as SGHVS and CDR2 as FNYEAQ. Trimming took 5 bases from V and 5 from J, leaving 9 bases between them. The length of the CDR3 is 13 residues. CDR3 sequence: CASSRDPTGELFF. The CDR3 bases are TGTGCCAGCAGCAGAGATCCTACCGGGGAGCTGTTTTTT.

The gene calls are TRBV7-9 and TRBJ2-1; 8 bases fit TRBD2. V lost 5 bases to trimming and J lost 1 base; unmatched junction nucleotides: 7. The germline gives CDR1 SEHNR, CDR2 FQNEAQ (reference sequence). This CDR3 is built from 16 residues. The CDR3, as DNA: TGTGCCAGCAGCCCAACGGGGGGGAAATCCTACAATGAGCAGTTCTTC. Translated, it gives CASSPTGGKSYNEQFF.

This clone was counted between two and nine times. This sequence joins TRBV3-1 (or the pseudogene TRBV3-2) and TRBJ2-7; TRBD1 is a possible D gene (6 bases). The CDR3 is 14 amino acids. V was pared by 6 bases and J by 2 bases, with 14 bases between. Per the germline V gene, CDR1 is LGHDT and CDR2 is YNNKEL (reference sequence). CDR3 bases: TGTGCCAGCAGTAGACAGGCCGGCACCTACGAGCAGTACTTC. The encoded protein is CASSRQAGTYEQYF.

The V call is TRBV19, the J call TRBJ1-5; D is unresolved. This CDR3 has 15 residues. CDR1 LNHDA and CDR2 SQIVND come from the germline V gene (reference sequence). The V and J ends lost 7 bases and 1 base respectively, with 14 bases between them. The CDR3 DNA reads TGTGCCAGTACCCTAAACAGACAAAGCAATCAGCCCCAGCATTTT. It translates to CASTLNRQSNQPQHF.

The rearrangement joins TRBV28 to TRBJ1-1; D remains ambiguous. The ends were cut back, 5 bases at V and 6 bases at J, with 7 bases in the middle. Germline-derived CDR1 and CDR2 are MDHEN and SYDVKM. The length of the CDR3 is 11 residues. Written as DNA, the CDR3 is TGTGCCAGCAGTCCCCTCGCTGAAGCTTTCTTT. The encoded protein is CASSPLAEAFF.